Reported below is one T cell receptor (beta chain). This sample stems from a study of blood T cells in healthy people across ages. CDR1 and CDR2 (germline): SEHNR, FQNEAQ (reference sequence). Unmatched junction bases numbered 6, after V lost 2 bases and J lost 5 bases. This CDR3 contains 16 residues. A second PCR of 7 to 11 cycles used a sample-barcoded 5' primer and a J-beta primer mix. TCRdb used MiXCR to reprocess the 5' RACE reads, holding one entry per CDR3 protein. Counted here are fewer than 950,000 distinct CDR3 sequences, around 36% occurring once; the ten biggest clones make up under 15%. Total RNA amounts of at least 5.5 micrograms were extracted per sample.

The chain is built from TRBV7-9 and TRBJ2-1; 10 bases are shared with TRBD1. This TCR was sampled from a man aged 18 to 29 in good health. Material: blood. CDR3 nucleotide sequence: TGTGCCAGCAGCTTAACTGGGACAGGGGTTAACAATGAGCAGTTCTTC. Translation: CASSLTGTGVNNEQFF. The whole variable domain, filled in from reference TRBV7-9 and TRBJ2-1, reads DTGVSQNPRHKITKRGQNVTFRCDPISEHNRLYWYRQTLGQGPEFLTYFQNEAQLEKSRLLSDRFSAERPKGSFSTLEIQRTEQGDSAMYLCASSLTGTGVNNEQFFGPGTRLTVL.